These 17 T cell receptor beta chains originate from one sample sequenced in a study of neurological immune-mediated disorders. TCRdb re-called the 5' RACE reads through MiXCR, storing one row per CDR3 protein. The sample holds roughly 48,000 distinct CDR3 sequences; more than 20% are singletons and the top ten take roughly 25%. Sequencing used PBMCs. Receptor source: a woman between 65 and 79 years old in good health.

This clonotype was observed a handful of times. The chain employs TRBV28 and TRBJ2-7, with 11 positions matching TRBD1. J gave up 3 bases and V 8 bases, and 3 bases lay outside the gene matches. Germline CDR1 MDHEN, CDR2 SYDVKM. This CDR3 is 13 amino acids long. The CDR3, as DNA: TGTGCCAGCTCCGGGACAGGGGGCTACGAGCAGTACTTC. Translation gives CASSGTGGYEQYF.

As regards this clonotype: Relative to the germline gene, one junction end is altered; a read error may explain this. V gene TRBV3-1 combines with J gene TRBJ1-2; D is uncertain. CDR3 length: 13 residues. Germline values: CDR1 LGHDT, CDR2 YNNKEL (reference sequence). Here the CDR3 reads CASSQEFYYCYTF. CDR3 DNA sequence: TGTGCCAGCAGCCAAGAATTCTACTATTGCTACACCTTC.

The sample holds many counts of this clonotype. The chain has TRBV14 and TRBJ2-2; D remains unclear. CDR1 and CDR2 from the germline V gene are SGHDN and FVKESK. Deletions cut 6 bases from V and 0 bases from J, with 5 bases between. The CDR3 length is 13 residues. This CDR3 is CASRTANTGELFF. The CDR3, as DNA: TGTGCCAGCAGGACGGCGAACACCGGGGAGCTGTTTTTT. Supplemented by reference TRBV14 and TRBJ2-2, the full variable domain reads EAGVTQFPSHSVIEKGQTVTLRCDPISGHDNLYWYRRVMGKEIKFLLHFVKESKQDESGMPNNRFLAERTGGTYSTLKVQPAELEDSGVYFCASRTANTGELFFGEGSRLTVL.

This clonotype appeared many times. V is TRBV5-1 and J is TRBJ1-1; 7 bases line up with TRBD1. Germline V gene sequence: CDR1 SGHRS, CDR2 YFSETQ. Trimming took 0 bases from V and 8 from J; bases not matched to a gene: 4. The CDR3 runs 13 residues. The CDR3 sequence: CASSLGQGGEAFF. CDR3 DNA sequence: TGCGCCAGCAGCTTGGGCCAGGGGGGCGAAGCTTTCTTT. The complete variable domain, with remaining parts taken from reference TRBV5-1 and TRBJ1-1, reads KAGVTQTPRYLIKTRGQQVTLSCSPISGHRSVSWYQQTPGQGLQFLFEYFSETQRNKGNFPGRFSGRQFSNSRSEMNVSTLELGDSALYLCASSLGQGGEAFFGQGTRLTVV.

This clonotype came up many times. The rearrangement uses TRBV20-1 and TRBJ2-7; 10 bases line up with TRBD2. V trimming: 5 bases; J trimming: 6 bases; junction bases outside the gene matches: 13. The CDR3 is made up of 15 amino acids. Germline CDR1 DFQATT, CDR2 SNEGSKA (reference sequence). The CDR3, as DNA: TGCAGTGCTCGACGTACTAGCGGGATTTCGGGCGAGCAGTACTTC. As protein: CSARRTSGISGEQYF.

This sequence joins TRBV20-1 and TRBJ2-7; tentatively, D is TRBD1 (6 bases). The CDR3 is made up of 12 amino acids. Germline V CDR1 and CDR2: DFQATT, SNEGSKA (reference sequence). Trimming removed 5 bases at V and 4 bases at J, with 12 bases between. For the CDR3, the DNA is TGCAGTGCTCGGACAGAGAGTTACGAGCAGTACTTC. It is translated as CSARTESYEQYF.

This clonotype was seen a handful of times. The rearrangement uses TRBV11-1 and TRBJ2-1; D remains unclear. CDR3 size: 15 residues. The V end was cut by 1 base, the J end by 4 bases, with 11 bases between. Germline CDR1 reads SGHAT; CDR2 reads FQDESV (reference sequence). The CDR3 DNA sequence: TGTGCCAGCAGCTTAGACCCTGGGTGGTACAATGAGCAGTTCTTC. This encodes CASSLDPGWYNEQFF.

This clonotype was detected many times. The chain carries TRBV12-3 or TRBV12-4 and TRBJ2-5; D not certain. Trimming left V 6 bases short and J 5 bases short, with 19 bases between. This CDR3 is built from 15 residues. The CDR3 coding sequence is TGTGCCAGCAGAACCTCGGACGTTCGGGCGGAGACCCAGTACTTC. Amino acids: CASRTSDVRAETQYF.

This clonotype was seen a handful of times. The gene calls are TRBV4-1 and TRBJ2-2; 7 nucleotides line up with TRBD1. Trimming cost V 8 bases and J 4 bases; bases outside gene matches: 13. The germline V gene encodes CDR1 MGHRA and CDR2 YSYEKL. The CDR3 has 16 amino acids. The CDR3 DNA sequence: TGCGCCAGCCAAGAACCGAGACAGGGTTCCACCGGGGAGCTGTTTTTT. Translating gives CASQEPRQGSTGELFF.

The chain uses TRBV24-1 and TRBJ1-2; 10 bases match TRBD1. CDR3 length: 15 residues. Germline-derived CDR1 and CDR2 are KGHDR and SFDVKD. V dropped 5 bases and J dropped 3; count of bases not matched to a gene: 5. The CDR3 spells CATSAPDRGDYGYTF. The CDR3 DNA reads TGTGCCACCAGTGCCCCGGACAGGGGGGACTATGGCTACACCTTC.

This clonotype has only a few counts. The rearrangement links TRBV29-1 to TRBJ1-1; unclear D gene. Germline V gives CDR1 SQVTM, CDR2 ANQGSEA. The CDR3 contains 12 residues. Trimming cost V 7 bases and J 2 bases, with 11 bases left between them. CDR3 residues: CSAVLGNTEAFF. The CDR3 bases are TGCAGCGCCGTCTTAGGTAACACTGAAGCTTTCTTT.

This clonotype was detected ten times or more. J is TRBJ1-6 and V is TRBV7-2; weak D call: TRBD1 (5 bases). Germline-derived CDR1 and CDR2 are SGHTA and FQGNSA. This CDR3 region has 17 residues. Trimming took 5 bases from V and 0 from J, leaving 14 bases between them. The CDR3 region is CASSPWGVSSYNSPLHF. As DNA, the CDR3 is TGTGCCAGCAGCCCCTGGGGGGTGAGCTCCTATAATTCACCCCTCCACTTT.

This clonotype came up many times. The V and J genes are TRBV2 and TRBJ2-1; D not certain. CDR3 length: 12 residues. Looked up from germline, CDR1 is SNHLY and CDR2 is FYNNEI. The V end was cut by 6 bases, the J end by 0 bases, with 3 bases between. CDR3 sequence: CASRDSYNEQFF. The CDR3 nucleotides are TGTGCCAGCAGGGACTCCTACAATGAGCAGTTCTTC. Variable domain in full (rest from reference TRBV2 and TRBJ2-1): EPEVTQTPSHQVTQMGQEVILRCVPISNHLYFYWYRQILGQKVEFLVSFYNNEISEKSEIFDDQFSVERPDGSNFTLKIRSTKLEDSAMYFCASRDSYNEQFFGPGTRLTVL.

The V gene is TRBV4-1, the J gene TRBJ2-3, with D possibly TRBD2 on 7 matching bases. The CDR3 spans 17 residues. The V gene lost 0 bases and the J gene lost 0 bases, with 13 bases spanning the gap. From germline, CDR1 is MGHRA and CDR2 YSYEKL. CDR3 DNA: TGCGCCAGCAGCCAAGAGGGGGGGCCCGCTAGCACAGATACGCAGTATTTT. Translated, it gives CASSQEGGPASTDTQYF.

This clonotype occurred many times. CDR3 nucleotides: TGCAGTGCTAGGGGCCAGGTAGCGCCCGAGGGGGATACGCAGTATTTT. Protein: CSARGQVAPEGDTQYF. The rearrangement joins TRBV20-1 to TRBJ2-3; D assignment may be TRBD1 or TRBD2 (5 bases each). Germline assignment: CDR1 DFQATT and CDR2 SNEGSKA (reference sequence). The CDR3 runs to 16 residues. V was cut by 3 bases and J by 6 bases, with 22 bases left in between.

V is TRBV6-6 and J is TRBJ2-1; 10 bases match TRBD2. The V gene end was trimmed by 2 bases and the J gene end by 3 bases; junction bases not matched to a gene: 4. This CDR3 spans 16 amino acids. The V gene's germline CDR1 is MNHNY and CDR2 SVGAGI (reference sequence). For the CDR3, the DNA is TGTGCCAGCAGTTACCCTGCTAGCGGGGGCTACAATGAGCAGTTCTTC. Protein product: CASSYPASGGYNEQFF.

This clonotype was recorded many times. The chain is built from TRBV4-1 and TRBJ1-1; D unclear. The CDR3 extends over 16 amino acids. Trimming cost V 0 bases and J 1 base, with 12 bases left between them. Germline V CDR1 and CDR2: MGHRA, YSYEKL. CDR3 in DNA: TGCGCCAGCAGCCAAGATTTGGGGTCAGGGAACACTGAAGCTTTCTTT. Encoded protein: CASSQDLGSGNTEAFF.